A single TCR beta chain is shown here with its context. The target antigen is unknown. CDR1 SGHTA and CDR2 FQGNSA come from the germline V gene. This CDR3 contains 17 residues. UMI-labeled 5' RACE yielded the TRB cDNA libraries. TCRdb reprocessed the 5' RACE reads and stores each CDR3 protein as one record, lacking DNA. The listing records roughly 130,000 distinct CDR3 sequences. These data belong to a study of CXCR3-negative and CXCR3-positive naive CD8 T cells. Whole-study results and caveats: Similar TRBV-TRBJ usage characterized naive CXCR3-negative and CXCR3-positive cells; memory cells differed. In CXCR3-positive naive cells, the TRB CDR3s were more hydrophobic than in CXCR3-negative naive cells.

The clonotype originates from a human donor in good health. Some clones in this sample may be carry-over from other donors' samples. The chain employs TRBV7-2 and TRBJ2-1; the D call of TRBD1 rests on TCRdb alone, since no DNA is present to check it. Material: naive CXCR3+ CD8+ T cells from blood. The subset: CD45RO-CCR7+CD27+CD95- naive CD8+ T cells expressing CXCR3 (TNR3+). CDR3: CASSLAAGEPFYNEQFF.